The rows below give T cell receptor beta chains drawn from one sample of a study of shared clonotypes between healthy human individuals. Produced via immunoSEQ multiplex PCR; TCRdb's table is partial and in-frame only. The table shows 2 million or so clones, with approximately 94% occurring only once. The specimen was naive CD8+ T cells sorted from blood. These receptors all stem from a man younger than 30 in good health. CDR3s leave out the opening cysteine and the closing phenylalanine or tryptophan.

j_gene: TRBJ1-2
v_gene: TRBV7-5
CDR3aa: ARRLDRDYGYT

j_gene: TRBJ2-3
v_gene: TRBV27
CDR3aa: ASSWAGGTDTQY

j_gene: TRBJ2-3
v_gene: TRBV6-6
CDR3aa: ASSYFRGGNTDTQY

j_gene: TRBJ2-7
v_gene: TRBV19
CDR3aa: ASSSGTGFDEQY

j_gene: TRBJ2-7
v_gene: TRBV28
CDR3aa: ASSLDRVGEQY

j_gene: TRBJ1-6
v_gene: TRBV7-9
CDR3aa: ASTWTGMGDSPLH

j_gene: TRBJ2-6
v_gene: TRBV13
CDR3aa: ASSPWGGEDNVLT

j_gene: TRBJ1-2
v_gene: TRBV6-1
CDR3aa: ASTQDRFNYGYT

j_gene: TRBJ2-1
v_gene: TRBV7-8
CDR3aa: ASSELAGLYNEQF

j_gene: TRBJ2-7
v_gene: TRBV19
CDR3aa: ASSIAFSYEQY

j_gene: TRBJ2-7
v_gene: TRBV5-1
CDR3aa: ASSPRGGTSGLTYEQY

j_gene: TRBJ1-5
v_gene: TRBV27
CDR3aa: ASSSSYDVRGNQPQH

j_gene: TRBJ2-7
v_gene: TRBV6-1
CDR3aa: ASSVRVAIYEQY

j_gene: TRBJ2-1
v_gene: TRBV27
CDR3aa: ASSLFLHNEQF

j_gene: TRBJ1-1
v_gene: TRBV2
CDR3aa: ASVDGNNNLNTEAF

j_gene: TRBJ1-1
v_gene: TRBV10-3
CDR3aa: AITEGGNTEAF

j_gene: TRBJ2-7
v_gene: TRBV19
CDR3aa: ASSMDGFSSYEQY

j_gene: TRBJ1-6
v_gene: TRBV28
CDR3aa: ASSFTGADNSPLH

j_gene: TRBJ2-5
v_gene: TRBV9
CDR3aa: ASSVTKATGDETQY

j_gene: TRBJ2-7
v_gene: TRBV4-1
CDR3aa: ASSQTSGDYEQY

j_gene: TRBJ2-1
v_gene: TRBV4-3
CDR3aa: ASSQDPASGYNEQF

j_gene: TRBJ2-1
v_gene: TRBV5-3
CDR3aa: ARSSDVGTSPRGPYNEQF